The next 26 T cell receptor beta chains were all read from a single sample in a study of read filtering for tumor transcriptome and immune sequencing. From about 400 ng of RNA, a library with molecular barcoded alpha/delta and beta/gamma adaptors was made. TCRdb re-derived calls from the reads in MiXCR, one entry per CDR3 protein. Among nearly 60,000 distinct CDR3 sequences listed, approximately 13% were seen once. The sample taken for sequencing was a population of CD138-negative cells sorted from bone marrow. These receptors were taken from a donor over 35 with multiple myeloma.

This clonotype was picked up many times. This chain uses TRBV5-1 with TRBJ1-4; 7 bases align to TRBD1. V shed 0 bases and J 4 bases; nucleotides not matched to a gene: 3. The CDR3 consists of 15 residues. CDR1 and CDR2 (germline): SGHRS, YFSETQ. For the CDR3, the DNA is TGCGCCAGCAGCTTGGGACAGGGACTTAATGAAAAACTGTTTTTT. Translated: CASSLGQGLNEKLFF.

This clonotype was found many times. V is TRBV10-3 and J is TRBJ2-1, with D uncertain. The germline gives CDR1 ENHRY, CDR2 SYGVKD. The CDR3 length is 16 residues. The V end lost 0 bases, the J end lost 2 bases, and 11 bases lay between the germline ends. CDR3 coding DNA: TGTGCCATCAGTGAGTCAGGTATAACTCCCTACAATGAGCAGTTCTTC. Translated, it gives CAISESGITPYNEQFF.

Concerning this clonotype: A much larger clone is a single base away; this may be a read error. The chain joins TRBV3-1 to TRBJ2-5; the D gene is possibly TRBD2 (5 bases). The CDR3 runs to 15 residues. Germline V lookup: CDR1 LGHDT, CDR2 YNNKEL (reference sequence). V lost 4 bases, J lost 2 bases, and 14 bases lay in between. Here the CDR3 reads CASSPAAGRQETQYF. The CDR3 coding sequence is TGTGCCAGCAGCCCGGCGGCGGGTCGGCAAGAGACCCAGTACTTC.

The chain recombines TRBV10-3 with TRBJ2-1; no clear D gene. The CDR3 consists of 15 residues. Trimming removed 4 bases from V and 0 bases from J, with 10 bases in between. The germline CDR1 and CDR2 sequences are ENHRY and SYGVKD. The DNA of the CDR3 is TGTGCCATCAGTGGGTCCGGTCGCTCCTACAATGAGCAGTTCTTC. The encoded protein is CAISGSGRSYNEQFF.

This clonotype has a count of ten or more. The chain joins TRBV2 to TRBJ2-2; no clear D gene. Germline V gene lookup returns CDR1 SNHLY and CDR2 FYNNEI. Trimming removed 2 bases from V and 4 bases from J, with 5 bases in between. The CDR3 totals 13 residues. The CDR3 DNA follows: TGTGCCAGCAGTGAAATGGGCACCGGGGAGCTGTTTTTT. Translating gives CASSEMGTGELFF.

This clonotype came up many times. This sequence joins TRBV6-5 and TRBJ2-3; 9 bases fit TRBD1. Germline V gene lookup returns CDR1 MNHEY and CDR2 SVGAGI. After removal of 7 bases from V and 5 bases from J, the junction contained 13 bases not matched to a gene. The CDR3 has 16 residues. The CDR3 reads CASKAGRQGGKDTQYF. Here the CDR3 DNA reads TGTGCCAGCAAAGCAGGGAGACAGGGGGGAAAAGATACGCAGTATTTT.

The sample holds many counts of this clonotype. The rearrangement uses TRBV29-1 and TRBJ1-2, with D possibly TRBD1 on 5 matching bases. V was trimmed by 4 bases and J by 2 bases, leaving 8 bases between them. CDR1 is SQVTM and CDR2 is ANQGSEA in the germline V gene. The CDR3 has 12 amino acids. CDR3 bases: TGCAGCGTTGGACAGACCAACTATGGCTACACCTTC. Translation gives CSVGQTNYGYTF.

This clonotype was picked up many times. J is TRBJ2-3 and V is TRBV24-1; D uncertain. Trimming took 9 bases from V and 3 from J, leaving 9 bases between them. Germline-derived CDR1 and CDR2 are KGHDR and SFDVKD. The CDR3 loop spans 12 amino acids. Here the CDR3 reads CATPSWTDTQYF. The CDR3 DNA reads TGTGCCACCCCTTCTTGGACAGATACGCAGTATTTT.

The sample holds many counts of this clonotype. The CDR3 region has the DNA TGTGCCAGCTCAGACACAGGCCAGAACACCGGGGAGCTGTTTTTT. Encoded protein: CASSDTGQNTGELFF. The J gene is TRBJ2-2, the V gene TRBV18; D possibly corresponds to TRBD1 (5 bases). V gave up 5 bases and J gave up 1 base, with 11 bases separating them. From germline, CDR1 is KGHSH and CDR2 LQKENI. CDR3 length: 15 amino acids. Full variable domain (rest looked up from reference TRBV18 and TRBJ2-2): NAGVMQNPRHLVRRRGQEARLRCSPMKGHSHVYWYRQLPEEGLKFMVYLQKENIIDESGMPKERFSAEFPKEGPSILRIQQVVRGDSAAYFCASSDTGQNTGELFFGEGSRLTVL.

This clonotype was seen ten or more times. The rearrangement uses TRBV4-1 and TRBJ1-5, with D possibly TRBD1 on 5 matching bases. CDR3 length: 14 amino acids. Germline-derived CDR1 and CDR2 are MGHRA and YSYEKL. V was cut by 4 bases and J by 0 bases, with 7 bases left in between. In DNA, the CDR3 is TGCGCCAGCAGCCGACAGCTTAGCAATCAGCCCCAGCATTTT. It is translated as CASSRQLSNQPQHF.

This clonotype has ten or more counts. The chain is built from TRBV12-3 or TRBV12-4 and TRBJ1-5; D is unresolved. CDR3 size: 18 residues. V was shortened by 2 bases and J by 9 bases, with 26 bases between the two germline ends. The CDR3 DNA reads TGTGCCAGCAGTTTACTTTTGTCTTTTTCGATAGGGTTGGGGCCCCAGCATTTT. It codes for CASSLLLSFSIGLGPQHF.

This clonotype has a count of ten or more. The gene calls are TRBV5-6 and TRBJ2-7; no clear D gene. Germline CDR1 SGHDT, CDR2 YYEEEE. There are 11 residues in the CDR3. Trimming took 0 bases from V and 5 from J, leaving 3 bases between them. The CDR3 sequence is CASSLADEQYF. CDR3 DNA sequence: TGTGCCAGCAGCTTGGCAGACGAGCAGTACTTC.

Notes on this clonotype: The junction departs from germline at one end; a sequencing error may be responsible. The CDR3 region is CTSSQDITSGGTNEQFF. CDR3 bases: TGTACCAGCAGCCAAGATATAACTAGCGGGGGGACCAATGAGCAGTTCTTC. This chain joins TRBV4-2 and TRBJ2-1, with 12 bases fitting TRBD2. The CDR3 totals 17 residues. The V gene's germline CDR1 is LGHNA and CDR2 YNFKEQ.

This clonotype was counted only a few times. The rearrangement joins TRBV6-1 to TRBJ2-7, with 10 bases fitting TRBD2. Germline CDR1 and CDR2: MNHNS and SASEGT. V lost 5 bases to trimming and J lost 2 bases; unmatched junction nucleotides: 9. There are 16 residues in the CDR3. The CDR3 region is CASSPTGTSVTYEQYF. For the CDR3, the DNA is TGTGCCAGCAGTCCCACCGGGACTAGCGTAACCTACGAGCAGTACTTC.

In this sample, this clonotype turned up many times. This chain links TRBV6-5 with TRBJ1-3; D is unresolved. This CDR3 comprises 14 residues. Germline lookup yields CDR1 MNHEY and CDR2 SVGAGI. The germline V and J ends were trimmed by 7 bases and 1 base, with 11 bases remaining between them. CDR3 in DNA: TGTGCCAGCAACGGAGTCTCTTCTGGAAACACCATATATTTT. This codes for CASNGVSSGNTIYF.

This clonotype was seen only a few times. A much larger clone is a single base away; this may be a read error. The chain uses TRBV7-2 and TRBJ1-1; TRBD1 agrees at 7 bases. The CDR3 spans 14 residues. V dropped 4 bases and J dropped 1; count of bases not matched to a gene: 3. Germline loops: CDR1 SGHTA, CDR2 FQGNSA. CDR3 sequence (DNA): TGTGCCAGCAGCTGGAGACAGGGGAACACTGAAGCTTTCTTT. Amino acids: CASSWRQGNTEAFF.

The sample holds many counts of this clonotype. The V call is TRBV7-8, the J call TRBJ2-6; D perhaps matches TRBD1 (5 bases). This CDR3 is 18 amino acids long. V was clipped by 2 bases and J by 0 bases, with 14 bases between them. The germline gives CDR1 SGHVS, CDR2 FQNEAQ. The CDR3 coding sequence is TGTGCCAGCAGCTTAAGTGGCAGGGTGTACTCTGGGGCCAACGTCCTGACTTTC. Translating gives CASSLSGRVYSGANVLTF. The full variable domain, with the rest looked up from reference TRBV7-8 and TRBJ2-6, is GAGVSQSPRYKVAKRGQDVALRCDPISGHVSLFWYQQALGQGPEFLTYFQNEAQLDKSGLPSDRFFAERPEGSVSTLKIQRTQQEDSAVYLCASSLSGRVYSGANVLTFGAGSRLTVL.

Comments on this clonotype: This may stem from a read error, because a much larger clone lies one nucleotide away. The chain carries TRBV5-5 and TRBJ1-3, with D uncertain. The CDR3 contains 16 residues. From germline, CDR1 is SGHKS and CDR2 YYEKEE (reference sequence). CDR3 DNA: TGTGCCAGCAGCTTTGGGGAGCCCTTCTCTGGAAACACCAGATATTTT. This codes for CASSFGEPFSGNTRYF.

Ten or more counts support this clonotype. The CDR3 reads CSVESLEETQYF. The DNA of the CDR3 is TGCAGCGTTGAATCCCTTGAAGAGACCCAGTACTTC. The chain couples TRBV29-1 to TRBJ2-5; unclear D gene. Trimming removed 2 bases at V and 3 bases at J, with 7 bases between. CDR1 SQVTM and CDR2 ANQGSEA come from the germline V gene. The CDR3 length is 12 residues.

This clonotype has at least ten counts. V is TRBV7-9 and J is TRBJ2-5; TRBD1 matches 7 bases. The CDR3 has 16 amino acids. The V and J ends lost 4 bases and 1 base, in that order; junction bases with no gene match: 9. Per germline, CDR1 SEHNR and CDR2 FQNEAQ (reference sequence). The CDR3 reads CASSSPGTEAQETQYF. The CDR3 DNA sequence: TGTGCCAGCAGCTCCCCCGGGACAGAGGCCCAAGAGACCCAGTACTTC.

V usage is TRBV5-1 and J usage is TRBJ2-5; D is unresolved. The germline V and J ends were trimmed by 1 base and 0 bases, with 4 bases remaining between them. Per germline, CDR1 SGHRS and CDR2 YFSETQ. The CDR3 covers 13 residues. The CDR3 DNA reads TGCGCCAGCAGCTTGACCAACCAAGAGACCCAGTACTTC. It specifies CASSLTNQETQYF. The full variable domain, with the rest looked up from reference TRBV5-1 and TRBJ2-5, is KAGVTQTPRYLIKTRGQQVTLSCSPISGHRSVSWYQQTPGQGLQFLFEYFSETQRNKGNFPGRFSGRQFSNSRSEMNVSTLELGDSALYLCASSLTNQETQYFGPGTRLLVL.

This clonotype was observed at least ten times. The chain joins TRBV7-3 to TRBJ2-1; TRBD2 aligns across 11 bases. Germline V gene sequence: CDR1 SGHTA, CDR2 FQGTGA. V shed 5 bases, J shed 7 bases, and the junction held 7 bases outside the gene matches. This CDR3 is 15 amino acids long. CDR3 in amino acids: CASSPPSGGRNEQFF. CDR3 nucleotide sequence: TGTGCCAGCAGCCCCCCTAGCGGGGGGCGGAATGAGCAGTTCTTC.

To note about this clonotype: A much larger clone sits a single nucleotide away, making a read error possible. This chain uses TRBV7-9 with TRBJ1-5; 9 nucleotides align to TRBD1. V trimming: 4 bases; J trimming: 9 bases; junction bases outside the gene matches: 10. CDR3 length equals 15 residues. Germline V gives CDR1 SEHNR, CDR2 FQNEAQ (reference sequence). The CDR3 region has the DNA TGTGCCAGCAGCTCTACGGACAGGGGTCATCGGCCCCAGCATTTT. This encodes CASSSTDRGHRPQHF. Drawing the rest from reference TRBV7-9 and TRBJ1-5, the complete variable domain is DTGVSQNPRHKITKRGQNVTFRCDPISEHNRLYWYRQTLGQGPEFLTYFQNEAQLEKSRLLSDRFSAERPKGSFSTLEIQRTEQGDSAMYLCASSSTDRGHRPQHFGDGTRLSIL.

This clonotype came up a few times. This chain joins TRBV18 and TRBJ2-5; D gene unclear. There are 14 residues in the CDR3. Germline lookup yields CDR1 KGHSH and CDR2 LQKENI. With 8 bases removed from V and 5 bases from J, the gap between germline ends came to 18 bases. CDR3 sequence: CASADLGFQETQYF. CDR3 bases: TGTGCCAGCGCCGACCTGGGTTTTCAGGAGACCCAGTACTTC.

This clonotype was counted ten times or more. The chain carries TRBV7-9 and TRBJ2-3; D uncertain. Germline V gives CDR1 SEHNR, CDR2 FQNEAQ (reference sequence). This CDR3 spans 15 amino acids. With 5 bases removed from V and 3 bases from J, the gap between germline ends came to 15 bases. CDR3 in DNA: TGTGCCAGCAGCCAACTCAGGAATCCAACAGATACGCAGTATTTT. Translated: CASSQLRNPTDTQYF.

This clonotype was picked up many times. The chain couples TRBV29-1 to TRBJ1-1; 9 bases are shared with TRBD1. The CDR3 is 16 amino acids. Germline V lookup: CDR1 SQVTM, CDR2 ANQGSEA. The trim removed 7 bases at V and 1 base at J, leaving 13 bases unmatched. CDR3 DNA: TGCAGCGCCACAGGGGGCCTGGTCCAACAGAACACTGAAGCTTTCTTT. Amino acids: CSATGGLVQQNTEAFF.